This section outlines one T cell receptor beta chain sequence together with its context. Its target is not known. The data were taken from a study of T cell repertoires in cytomegalovirus infection. Study background: Evidence of both CMV infection and a matching HLA type came from public TCR beta signatures.

The length of the CDR3 is 15 residues. From germline, CDR1 is MNHNS and CDR2 SASEGT. Trimming took off 7 bases at V and 1 base at J, with 13 bases between the two ends. TCRdb re-derived calls from the reads in MiXCR, one entry per CDR3 protein. The sample has roughly 920,000 distinct CDR3 sequences; roughly 30% are singletons. Study-level points and caveats: Cumulative frequency of public TCR beta families picked out carriers of CMV plus the relevant HLA.

This sequence was found in a human donor in good health (CMV status not recorded). Some clones in this sample may be carry-over from other donors' samples. Specimen: cultured CD8+ T cells from PBMCs, collected from culture after CMV antigen stimulation. This sequence joins TRBV6-1 and TRBJ2-2, with a tentative D call TRBD1 (5 bases). The CDR3 DNA sequence: TGTGCCAGCACCCCCCGGACACGGAACACCGGGGAGCTGTTTTTT. The encoded protein is CASTPRTRNTGELFF.